What follows are 29 T cell receptor beta chains derived from one specimen sequenced in a study of blood T cell repertoires in COVID-19 (dated by TCRdb to the early 2020s). To prepare the library, the immunoSEQ multiplex PCR assay was applied. TCRdb's version of the immuneACCESS table is confined to in-frame rearrangements and falls short of the full clone set. An unresolved V gene accounts for under half of the shortfall where checked; the remainder is of unknown origin. A total of approximately 260,000 clones appear in this sample, 65% to 85% of them only once. The biggest ten clones account for 3% to 4% of the sample. What was sequenced was peripheral blood. These receptors all come from a middle-aged woman with active or convalescent COVID-19.

The chain is built from TRBV28 and TRBJ1-6; TRBD1 is a possible D gene (5 bases). The CDR3 extends over 13 amino acids. V lost 10 bases to trimming and J lost 9 bases, with 16 bases between them. Germline V gene sequence: CDR1 MDHEN, CDR2 SYDVKM. DNA for the CDR3: TGTGCCACGGGGGTAGCCCCCGGTTCACCCCTCCACTTT. Translation gives CATGVAPGSPLHF.

The rearrangement joins TRBV19 to TRBJ1-2; 8 bases match TRBD1. The germline V gene has CDR1 LNHDA and CDR2 SQIVND (reference sequence). The CDR3 sequence is 15 residues long. The V gene end was trimmed by 5 bases and the J gene end by 6 bases; junction bases not matched to a gene: 11. The CDR3 spells CASSPHQDRADGYTF. The CDR3 DNA sequence: TGTGCCAGTAGTCCCCATCAGGACAGGGCGGATGGCTACACCTTC. Complete variable domain (other parts from reference TRBV19 and TRBJ1-2): DGGITQSPKYLFRKEGQNVTLSCEQNLNHDAMYWYRQDPGQGLRLIYYSQIVNDFQKGDIAEGYSVSREKKESFPLTVTSAQKNPTAFYLCASSPHQDRADGYTFGSGTRLTVV.

V is TRBV5-1 and J is TRBJ1-2, with a tentative D call TRBD1 (6 bases). Between the trimmed V and J ends, which lost 0 bases and 6 bases, there was a span of 15 bases. Germline CDR1 reads SGHRS; CDR2 reads YFSETQ. The CDR3 is 15 residues long. The CDR3 region has the DNA TGCGCCAGCAGCTTGGAGGGGGGGCGAGGAGATGGCTACACCTTC. Encoded protein: CASSLEGGRGDGYTF.

This chain uses TRBV11-2 with TRBJ1-2, with TRBD1 as a possible D gene (6 bases). Germline V gives CDR1 SGHAT, CDR2 FQNNGV. The CDR3 has 13 residues. V was clipped by 4 bases and J by 8 bases, with 14 bases between them. The CDR3 region is CASSSYREPGYTF. CDR3 in DNA: TGTGCCAGCAGCTCATACAGGGAGCCAGGCTACACCTTC.

V usage is TRBV27 and J usage is TRBJ1-1, with D unclear. CDR1 MNHEY and CDR2 SMNVEV come from the germline V gene (reference sequence). Trimming removed 3 bases at V and 4 bases at J, with 15 bases between. This CDR3 is 15 amino acids long. CDR3 loop: CASSFFRGTGTEAFF. Here the CDR3 DNA reads TGTGCCAGCAGTTTCTTCCGGGGTACGGGCACTGAAGCTTTCTTT.

This clone came up a few times. The J gene is TRBJ1-4, the V gene TRBV28; the D is unclear. The CDR3 length is 12 residues. Germline V CDR1 and CDR2: MDHEN, SYDVKM. V lost 3 bases to trimming and J lost 6 bases, with 5 bases between them. CDR3 sequence reads: CASSFSDEKLFF. The CDR3 nucleotides read TGTGCCAGCAGTTTTTCAGATGAAAAACTGTTTTTT.

There are many counts of this clone. The V and J genes are TRBV9 and TRBJ1-4; 9 bases are shared with TRBD1. The CDR3 length is 15 residues. Trimming cost V 5 bases and J 5 bases; bases outside gene matches: 7. Germline lookup yields CDR1 SGDLS and CDR2 YYNGEE. CDR3 nucleotides: TGTGCCAGCAGTTCAACCGGGACAGGGAATGAAAAACTGTTTTTT. Its translation is CASSSTGTGNEKLFF.

The chain couples TRBV5-1 to TRBJ2-3, with D possibly matching TRBD1 (6 bases). Germline V lookup: CDR1 SGHRS, CDR2 YFSETQ. The CDR3 loop spans 12 amino acids. Trimming left V 1 base short and J 6 bases short, with 6 bases between. The CDR3 DNA reads as TGCGCCAGCAGCTTGAGGGGGGATACGCAGTATTTT. It specifies CASSLRGDTQYF.

The rearrangement joins TRBV10-3 to TRBJ1-6, with 9 bases fitting TRBD1. The CDR3 runs 14 residues. Looked up from germline, CDR1 is ENHRY and CDR2 is SYGVKD. Trimming took 7 bases from V and 7 from J; bases not matched to a gene: 5. The chain's CDR3 is CAITFDRGNSPLHF. The CDR3 DNA reads as TGTGCCATCACCTTCGACAGGGGGAATTCACCCCTCCACTTT.

V usage is TRBV29-1 and J usage is TRBJ1-5; D not certain. CDR1 and CDR2 (germline): SQVTM, ANQGSEA. The CDR3 extends over 14 amino acids. Trimming removed 6 bases from V and 5 bases from J, with 17 bases in between. The CDR3 reads CSVTAGGSHQPQHF. The CDR3 nucleotides read TGCAGCGTCACCGCAGGAGGCTCGCATCAGCCCCAGCATTTT.

This rearrangement joins TRBV7-6 to TRBJ2-5; TRBD2 matches at 9 bases. V shed 5 bases, J shed 4 bases, and the junction held 8 bases outside the gene matches. CDR1 and CDR2 (germline): SGHVS, FNYEAQ. The CDR3 is made up of 15 amino acids. CDR3 in DNA: TGTGCCAGCAGCACGTCTAGCGGGGCACGAGAGACCCAGTACTTC. It specifies CASSTSSGARETQYF. Using reference TRBV7-6 and TRBJ2-5 for the parts outside the CDR3, the full variable domain is GAGVSQSPRYKVTKRGQDVALRCDPISGHVSLYWYRQALGQGPEFLTYFNYEAQQDKSGLPNDRFSAERPEGSISTLTIQRTEQRDSAMYRCASSTSSGARETQYFGPGTRLLVL.

This clone was found once. V is TRBV27 and J is TRBJ1-5, with no clear D. This CDR3 spans 15 amino acids. Germline-derived CDR1 and CDR2 are MNHEY and SMNVEV (reference sequence). Between the trimmed V and J ends, which lost 6 bases and 1 base, there was a span of 13 bases. The CDR3: CASRLRRESNQPQHF. CDR3 bases: TGTGCCAGCAGGCTACGTCGGGAGAGCAATCAGCCCCAGCATTTT.

This clone was seen only a few times. The rearrangement uses TRBV2 and TRBJ1-2, with TRBD1 identical over 7 bases. This CDR3 has 12 amino acids. Germline CDR1 and CDR2: SNHLY and FYNNEI. J was trimmed by 8 bases and V by 6 bases; bases with no gene match: 6. CDR3 in amino acids: CASSGTVTGYTF. CDR3 DNA sequence: TGTGCCAGCAGCGGGACAGTGACCGGCTACACCTTC.

J is TRBJ2-1 and V is TRBV5-1; TRBD1 agrees at 10 bases. Losses at the gene ends were 3 bases for V and 6 bases for J; bases not matched to a gene: 21. The CDR3 covers 20 residues. Germline V gene data show CDR1 as SGHRS and CDR2 as YFSETQ. The CDR3 DNA is TGCGCCAGCAGCTGGCCGGGACAGGGGTCCATCCTTCCGAGAATCAATGAGCAGTTCTTC. This gives the protein CASSWPGQGSILPRINEQFF.

The V gene is TRBV11-3, the J gene TRBJ1-4; 7 positions agree with TRBD1. Germline V gene data show CDR1 as SGHNT and CDR2 as YENEEA. The CDR3 is 14 residues long. J lost 6 bases, V lost 10 bases, and 11 bases had no gene match. CDR3 sequence (DNA): TGTGCCACTCCAGGGTGGAGGGGGCATGAAAAACTGTTTTTT. Protein product: CATPGWRGHEKLFF.

The chain couples TRBV7-3 to TRBJ1-2; the match to TRBD1 covers 9 bases. The CDR3 sequence is 15 residues long. In germline, CDR1 is SGHTA, CDR2 FQGTGA. The J segment lost 8 bases and the V segment lost 3 bases, leaving 10 bases of the junction unmatched. The CDR3 DNA sequence: TGTGCCAGCAGCTTGCCCCCCGGGACAGGGATAGGCTACACCTTC. Amino acids: CASSLPPGTGIGYTF.

The chain links TRBV4-2 to TRBJ2-5; 7 bases fit TRBD2. The CDR3 is 15 amino acids. CDR1 LGHNA and CDR2 YNFKEQ come from the germline V gene. V gave up 4 bases and J gave up 7 bases; unmatched junction bases: 12. CDR3 loop: CASSPGGTNVGTQYF. CDR3 in DNA: TGTGCCAGCAGCCCCGGTGGGACTAATGTGGGGACCCAGTACTTC.

The rearrangement links TRBV19 to TRBJ1-5, with 7 nucleotides matching TRBD1. The V gene end was trimmed by 5 bases and the J gene end by 3 bases; junction bases not matched to a gene: 7. The CDR3 has 15 residues. The germline V gene encodes CDR1 LNHDA and CDR2 SQIVND (reference sequence). CDR3 DNA: TGTGCCAGTAGTTGGGGACAGATTTCCAATCAGCCCCAGCATTTT. Protein product: CASSWGQISNQPQHF.

The chain is built from TRBV7-9 and TRBJ2-7; TRBD1 aligns across 7 bases. CDR1 is SEHNR and CDR2 is FQNEAQ in the germline V gene (reference sequence). The CDR3 has 15 residues. V shed 1 base, J shed 2 bases, and the junction held 5 bases outside the gene matches. CDR3 nucleotide sequence: TGTGCCAGCAGCTTAGAAACACAGGGGACCTACGAGCAGTACTTC. Protein sequence: CASSLETQGTYEQYF.

This chain joins TRBV2 and TRBJ1-2; possibly TRBD1 for D (5 bases). Germline CDR1 SNHLY, CDR2 FYNNEI. Trimming pared 7 bases from V and 2 bases from J, leaving 8 bases between. This CDR3 has 12 residues. The CDR3 reads CASTPGNYGYTF. The CDR3 DNA sequence: TGTGCCAGCACCCCAGGGAACTATGGCTACACCTTC. The whole variable domain, remainder taken from reference TRBV2 and TRBJ1-2, is EPEVTQTPSHQVTQMGQEVILRCVPISNHLYFYWYRQILGQKVEFLVSFYNNEISEKSEIFDDQFSVERPDGSNFTLKIRSTKLEDSAMYFCASTPGNYGYTFGSGTRLTVV.

This clone was recorded a few times. The CDR3, as DNA: TGTGCCAGCAGCCAAGATCCGAGTACAGTCTATGGCTACACCTTC. Translating gives CASSQDPSTVYGYTF. V is TRBV3-1 (or the pseudogene TRBV3-2) and J is TRBJ1-2, with D uncertain. V dropped 0 bases and J dropped 4 bases, with 12 bases sitting between them. Germline V gives CDR1 LGHDT, CDR2 YNNKEL (reference sequence). CDR3 size: 15 residues.

The V gene is TRBV7-9, the J gene TRBJ2-1, with 8 bases identical to TRBD1. The germline gives CDR1 SEHNR, CDR2 FQNEAQ (reference sequence). This CDR3 comprises 16 residues. V shed 6 bases and J 1 base; nucleotides not matched to a gene: 8. CDR3 loop: CASRKPQGASYNEQFF. The CDR3 DNA is TGTGCCAGCAGGAAACCCCAGGGGGCATCCTACAATGAGCAGTTCTTC.

V and J are TRBV21-1 and TRBJ2-3; TRBD2, the table's D call, was not compared with the DNA. TRBV21-1 is flagged as a pseudogene. The CDR3 runs 17 residues. CDR3 bases: TGTGCCAGCAGCCGTCGAGATCCGATAAACCTCACAGATACGCAGTATTTT. It translates to CASSRRDPINLTDTQYF.

The chain uses TRBV5-1 and TRBJ2-1; the D gene is possibly TRBD1 (6 bases). The CDR3 length is 11 residues. In germline, CDR1 is SGHRS, CDR2 YFSETQ. Trimming removed 3 bases at V and 9 bases at J, with 7 bases between. CDR3 bases: TGCGCCAGCAGCTCAGGGGTTGAGCAGTTCTTC. This translates into CASSSGVEQFF.

V and J are TRBV5-5 and TRBJ1-4; D gene ambiguous. Germline assignment: CDR1 SGHKS and CDR2 YYEKEE (reference sequence). CDR3 length: 13 amino acids. Trimming shortened V by 0 bases and J by 5 bases, and 5 bases separated the two germline ends. This CDR3 is CASSLGANEKLFF. The CDR3 nucleotides read TGTGCCAGCAGCTTGGGGGCAAATGAAAAACTGTTTTTT.

The chain is built from TRBV3-1 (or the pseudogene TRBV3-2) and TRBJ2-3, with a weak D call TRBD2 (6 bases). Trimming pared 1 base from V and 1 base from J, leaving 9 bases between. Germline V gives CDR1 LGHDT, CDR2 YNNKEL (reference sequence). This CDR3 region has 15 residues. CDR3 sequence (DNA): TGTGCCAGCAGCCAAGCAGAGCGGGGCACAGATACGCAGTATTTT. This codes for CASSQAERGTDTQYF.

This clone was seen just once. The chain has TRBV5-1 and TRBJ1-3; 8 bases fit TRBD1. V shed 4 bases, J shed 0 bases, and the junction held 3 bases outside the gene matches. The CDR3 loop spans 15 amino acids. The germline V gene encodes CDR1 SGHRS and CDR2 YFSETQ. CDR3 DNA: TGCGCCAGCAGCGAGGGACAGGCCTCTGGAAACACCATATATTTT. This codes for CASSEGQASGNTIYF.

The chain carries TRBV12-5 and TRBJ2-2, with D unclear. The CDR3 spans 11 residues. Germline CDR1 LGHNT, CDR2 FRNRAP. CDR3 in DNA: TGTGGCGGCGCGAACACCGGGGAGCTGTTTTTT. Its protein product is CGGANTGELFF.

DNA of the CDR3: TGTGCCAGTAAGACCGACAGGGGGTATAATTCACCCCTCCACTTT. As protein: CASKTDRGYNSPLHF. The chain carries TRBV19 and TRBJ1-6, with TRBD1 matching 9 bases. Per germline, CDR1 LNHDA and CDR2 SQIVND (reference sequence). The trim removed 7 bases at V and 4 bases at J, leaving 5 bases unmatched. The CDR3 extends over 15 amino acids.